Below, 28 T cell receptor beta chains from the same sample are listed, as sequenced in a study of T cell clonality in common variable immunodeficiency (dated by TCRdb to 2015 to 2017). The library relied on the immunoSEQ multiplex PCR assay. What TCRdb holds here is the immuneACCESS table cut down to in-frame rearrangements. Part of the clones is not present; checked against another copy, under half of the missing clones reflect an unresolved V gene, and the others are unexplained. The sample has 25,000 to 35,000 clones on record, with no singletons. Of the sample, 10% to 15% is held by the ten largest clones. The sequenced sample consisted of peripheral blood mononuclear cells. The source is a person aged 18-70 years in good health.

This clone has a count of ten or more. The missing CDR3 end, 3 residues past where the read stops, is filled in from the germline J gene. The V call is TRBV19, the J call TRBJ1-2; D is possibly TRBD1 (6 bases). V was cut by 5 bases and J by 0 bases, with 19 bases left in between. Germline V CDR1 and CDR2: LNHDA, SQIVND (reference sequence). The length of the CDR3 is 17 residues. This chain's CDR3 is CASSVPRSRGTNYGYTF. The CDR3 bases that were read are TGTGCCAGTAGTGTACCCCGCTCAAGGGGGACTAACTATGGC.

This clone was found a few times. The CDR3 here is CASNDDRVHYGYTF. The sequenced part of the CDR3 DNA is TGTGCCAGCAACGACGACAGGGTACACTATGGC. The chain carries TRBV7-9 and TRBJ1-2, with 7 bases identical to TRBD1. The CDR3 end lies 3 residues beyond the end of the read and is filled in from the germline J gene. The length of the CDR3 is 14 residues. J gave up 3 bases and V 7 bases, and 8 bases lay outside the gene matches. The germline V gene has CDR1 SEHNR and CDR2 FQNEAQ (reference sequence).

In this sample, this clone turned up a few times. Coverage ceases 3 residues before the CDR3 finishes, and the germline J gene fills in the end. The chain joins TRBV20-1 to TRBJ2-7; possibly TRBD1 for D (5 bases). The CDR3 totals 12 residues. Trimming took off 6 bases at V and 3 bases at J, with 12 bases between the two ends. The germline CDR1 and CDR2 sequences are DFQATT and SNEGSKA (reference sequence). Incomplete CDR3 DNA: TGCAGTGCCATAGACAGCCGCTACGAG. It translates to CSAIDSRYE. In full, the CDR3 is CSAIDSRYEQYF.

This clone was detected a few times. The junction does not match germline at one end; this may be a read error. The missing CDR3 end, 3 residues past where the read stops, is filled in from the germline J gene. The chain is built from TRBV6-1 and TRBJ1-2; TRBD1 is a possible D gene (5 bases). Germline V gene sequence: CDR1 MNHNS, CDR2 SASEGT. The CDR3 runs to 15 residues. CDR3 loop: CASSARTPANYDYTF. The DNA read from the CDR3 is TGTGCCAGCAGTGCCCGGACACCTGCTAACTATGAC.

This clone was seen ten or more times. The missing CDR3 end, 3 residues past where the read stops, is filled in from the germline J gene. J is TRBJ2-7 and V is TRBV2; 9 bases fit TRBD1. This CDR3 contains 15 residues. V was clipped by 3 bases and J by 3 bases; unmatched bases: 6. The V gene's germline CDR1 is SNHLY and CDR2 FYNNEI. The CDR3 sequence is CASSDRDRAFYEQYF. The covered CDR3 bases are TGTGCCAGCAGTGACCGGGACAGGGCGTTCTACGAG.

With regard to this clone: The read stops 3 residues short of the end of the CDR3; the missing end is completed from the germline J gene. The chain combines TRBV5-1 with TRBJ2-3; D remains unclear. There are 16 residues in the CDR3. The germline CDR1 and CDR2 sequences are SGHRS and YFSETQ. CDR3 region: CASSLAERISNQPQYF. The sequenced CDR3 bases are TGCGCCAGCAGCTTGGCGGAACGGATTAGCAATCAGCCG.

The table lists this clone with many counts. The read terminates 3 residues before the CDR3 end, so the remaining end is supplied by the germline J gene. The V gene is TRBV9, the J gene TRBJ2-1; TRBD1 matches 10 bases. This CDR3 contains 16 residues. The germline V gene has CDR1 SGDLS and CDR2 YYNGEE. The junction had 9 bases not matched to a gene; V was cut back by 4 bases and J by 5 bases. CDR3 sequence: CASSPTGGLFNNEQFF. The part of the CDR3 DNA that was read is TGTGCCAGCAGCCCGACAGGGGGCCTTTTCAACAATGAG.

At least ten counts were recorded for this clone. Read data end 3 residues before the CDR3 end; the end is taken from the germline J gene. The J gene is TRBJ1-2, the V gene TRBV7-6, with D possibly being TRBD1 (6 bases). The V end lost 5 bases, the J end lost 4 bases, and 14 bases lay between the germline ends. CDR3 length: 14 residues. Germline CDR1 SGHVS, CDR2 FNYEAQ. The sequenced part of the CDR3 DNA is TGTGCCAGCAGCGATATACAGGGAGGCTATGGC. Its translation is CASSDIQGGYG. The full CDR3 sequence reads CASSDIQGGYGYTF.

At least ten counts were recorded for this clone. A read error likely explains this, since a far larger clone differs by one base. The read finishes 3 residues shy of the CDR3 end, and the germline J gene is used to complete it. This chain links TRBV9 with TRBJ1-4; a possible D gene is TRBD1 (6 bases). Germline V gene sequence: CDR1 SGDLS, CDR2 YYNGEE. The CDR3 is made up of 13 amino acids. The sequenced CDR3 bases are TGTGCCAGCAACCCCGAGGGAGGGGGAGGA. Translating it yields CASNPEGGGG. The entire CDR3 protein is CASNPEGGGGLFF.

This clone has a count of ten or more. The read comes to an end 3 residues before the CDR3 does, leaving the germline J gene to fill in the end. The chain has TRBV6-4 and TRBJ2-3, with a possible D match to TRBD2 (6 bases). V dropped 2 bases and J dropped 2 bases, with 11 bases sitting between them. This CDR3 region has 15 residues. Germline V gene sequence: CDR1 MRHNA, CDR2 SNTAGT. The sequenced part of the CDR3 DNA is TGTGCCAGCAGTGACGATAGCGGAACCACAGATACG. This codes for CASSDDSGTTDT. The complete CDR3 protein is CASSDDSGTTDTQYF.

A note on this clone: The missing CDR3 end, 3 residues past where the read stops, is filled in from the germline J gene. The V call is TRBV11-2, the J call TRBJ2-7; the D gene is possibly TRBD2 (6 bases). This CDR3 is 13 amino acids long. V was clipped by 6 bases and J by 4 bases, with 13 bases between them. Looked up from germline, CDR1 is SGHAT and CDR2 is FQNNGV. The CDR3 is CASSPSEGYEQYF. The covered CDR3 bases are TGTGCCAGCAGTCCTTCGGAGGGTTACGAG.

The table lists this clone with many counts. The read is 3 residues too short to cover the CDR3 end, so that end is filled in from the germline J gene. The identical CDR3 is also encoded by other nucleotide sequences in the sample. The genes are TRBV7-2 and TRBJ2-7; D assignment may be TRBD1 or TRBD2 (5 bases each). In germline, CDR1 is SGHTA, CDR2 FQGNSA. V was clipped by 1 base and J by 2 bases, with 9 bases between them. CDR3 length: 14 amino acids. The part of the CDR3 DNA that was read is TGTGCCAGCAGCTTAGGAAGGGGAGCCTACGAG. Translation gives CASSLGRGAYE. The complete CDR3 reads CASSLGRGAYEQYF.

This clone was detected only a few times. Read sequence stops 3 residues before the CDR3 end, and the germline J gene provides the missing end. The chain carries TRBV18 and TRBJ1-5, with D possibly TRBD1 on 5 matching bases. The CDR3 consists of 17 residues. V was shortened by 3 bases and J by 0 bases, with 15 bases between the two germline ends. Germline assignment: CDR1 KGHSH and CDR2 LQKENI. CDR3 DNA, as far as it was read: TGTGCCAGCTCACCTCCCGTGGGGCCTGGTAGCAATCAGCCC. This encodes CASSPPVGPGSNQP. The whole CDR3 region reads CASSPPVGPGSNQPQHF.

This clone was seen at least ten times. Read sequence stops 3 residues before the CDR3 end, and the germline J gene provides the missing end. V is TRBV7-9 and J is TRBJ1-5; D perhaps matches TRBD1 (6 bases). With 5 bases removed from V and 5 bases from J, the gap between germline ends came to 10 bases. This CDR3 has 13 amino acids. The germline V gene has CDR1 SEHNR and CDR2 FQNEAQ (reference sequence). The CDR3 loop is CASSRTVDQPQHF. The DNA read from the CDR3 is TGTGCCAGCAGCCGGACAGTTGATCAGCCC.

This clone has a count of ten or more. With the read ending 3 residues before the CDR3 end, the germline J gene is used to fill in that end. The gene calls are TRBV7-9 and TRBJ1-1; maybe TRBD1 (5 bases). This CDR3 has 14 residues. V lost 1 base, J lost 4 bases, and 10 bases lay in between. CDR1 and CDR2 from the germline V gene are SEHNR and FQNEAQ (reference sequence). The CDR3 bases that were read are TGTGCCAGCAGCTTAGAGGGGTTAGGCACTGAA. Translating it yields CASSLEGLGTE. The full CDR3 is CASSLEGLGTEAFF.

This clone was recorded at least ten times. With the read ending 3 residues before the CDR3 end, the germline J gene is used to fill in that end. V and J are TRBV7-3 and TRBJ2-3; 11 bases match TRBD2. V dropped 5 bases and J dropped 2; count of bases not matched to a gene: 6. Germline V gene sequence: CDR1 SGHTA, CDR2 FQGTGA. The CDR3 runs 16 residues. The CDR3 is CASSPGLAANTDTQYF. The part of the CDR3 DNA that was read is TGTGCCAGCAGCCCGGGACTAGCGGCTAACACAGATACG.

At least ten counts were recorded for this clone. Read sequence stops 3 residues before the CDR3 end, and the germline J gene provides the missing end. The V and J genes are TRBV5-1 and TRBJ1-2; weak D call: TRBD1 (5 bases). CDR1 SGHRS and CDR2 YFSETQ come from the germline V gene. The V end was cut by 3 bases, the J end by 4 bases, with 22 bases between. This CDR3 is 17 amino acids long. The CDR3 protein is CASSSPNDSAIFYGYTF. CDR3 DNA, as far as it was read: TGCGCCAGCAGCTCCCCAAACGACAGCGCCATATTCTATGGC.

This clone was seen at least ten times. The read terminates 3 residues before the CDR3 end, so the remaining end is supplied by the germline J gene. The chain links TRBV5-1 to TRBJ2-1; TRBD2 matches at 10 bases. V lost 7 bases, J lost 8 bases, and 9 bases stayed unmatched. The CDR3 totals 14 residues. Germline CDR1 is SGHRS and CDR2 is YFSETQ. CDR3 DNA, as far as it was read: TGCGCCAGCGGGACTCAGCGGGGGGGCCATGAG. Encoded protein: CASGTQRGGHE. In full, the CDR3 is CASGTQRGGHEQFF.

The table lists this clone with many counts. The CDR3 end is not reached by the read, which stops 3 residues before it; the germline J gene fills it in. The V call is TRBV2, the J call TRBJ2-2; D call uncertain. The V end was cut by 1 base, the J end by 9 bases, with 9 bases between. This CDR3 contains 13 residues. Germline V CDR1 and CDR2: SNHLY, FYNNEI. CDR3 in amino acids: CASSEDPRWELFF. The CDR3 DNA, read in part, is TGTGCCAGCAGTGAAGATCCCCGGTGGGAG.

The table lists this clone with many counts. Coverage ceases 3 residues before the CDR3 finishes, and the germline J gene fills in the end. J is TRBJ2-1 and V is TRBV5-1, with TRBD2 matching 7 bases. J was trimmed by 0 bases and V by 7 bases; bases with no gene match: 10. The germline V gene has CDR1 SGHRS and CDR2 YFSETQ. The CDR3 runs to 16 residues. CDR3 protein: CASRPTAGVSYNEQFF. The part of the CDR3 DNA that was read is TGCGCCAGCCGCCCAACGGCGGGGGTCTCCTACAATGAG.

In this sample, this clone turned up many times. The read gets to within 3 residues of the CDR3 end, and the germline J gene fills in the rest. The rearrangement uses TRBV5-4 and TRBJ2-2; 8 nucleotides agree with TRBD1. Germline lookup yields CDR1 SGHNT and CDR2 YYREEE (reference sequence). V was pared by 2 bases and J by 6 bases, with 9 bases of the junction left unmatched. The CDR3 is 16 amino acids. The CDR3 spells CASSFAGGRTSGELFF. The sequenced part of the CDR3 DNA is TGTGCCAGCAGCTTCGCAGGGGGCCGTACCTCCGGGGAG.

This clone has at least ten counts. The read stops 3 residues short of the end of the CDR3; the missing end is completed from the germline J gene. This chain connects TRBV6-1 to TRBJ2-3; D gene ambiguous. Trimming left V 4 bases short and J 4 bases short, with 12 bases between. The CDR3 consists of 14 residues. Per germline, CDR1 MNHNS and CDR2 SASEGT. The CDR3 spells CASSGERVADTQYF. The sequenced part of the CDR3 DNA is TGTGCCAGCAGTGGAGAAAGGGTAGCAGATACG.

This clone was seen many times. The CDR3 goes on 3 residues after the read ends, and that part is filled in from the germline J gene. This chain connects TRBV19 to TRBJ1-6; D is perhaps TRBD1 (6 bases). This CDR3 region has 14 residues. From germline, CDR1 is LNHDA and CDR2 SQIVND (reference sequence). With 11 bases removed from V and 5 bases from J, the gap between germline ends came to 16 bases. CDR3 sequence reads: CAVRGAHDNSPLHF. The CDR3 DNA, read in part, is TGTGCCGTCAGGGGCGCTCACGATAATTCACCC.

The table lists this clone with many counts. The CDR3 extends 3 residues past the end of the read, so its final part is completed from the germline J gene. The chain links TRBV6-1 to TRBJ1-5; no clear D gene. The CDR3 spans 13 residues. Trimming removed 4 bases at V and 5 bases at J, with 9 bases between. Germline V lookup: CDR1 MNHNS, CDR2 SASEGT. This CDR3 is CASSAALDQPQHF. The CDR3 DNA, read in part, is TGTGCCAGCAGTGCAGCCCTCGATCAGCCC.

This clone occurred many times. The DNA ends 3 residues before the CDR3 does, and the rest of the CDR3 is filled in from the germline J gene. This chain joins TRBV6-2 or TRBV6-3 and TRBJ2-1; D is unresolved. V gave up 2 bases and J gave up 6 bases, with 14 bases separating them. The CDR3 is 15 amino acids. The germline CDR1 and CDR2 sequences are MNHEY and SVGEGT. CDR3 bases read: TGTGCCAGCAGTTACGGCCTAGTTTACTCCAATGAG. It yields the protein CASSYGLVYSNE. Given in full, the CDR3 is CASSYGLVYSNEQFF.

This clone has a count of ten or more. CDR3 sequence: CASNQGSYNEQFF. The sequenced part of the CDR3 DNA is TGTGCCAGCAATCAGGGGTCCTACAATGAG. The chain employs TRBV7-9 and TRBJ2-1; possibly TRBD1 for D (6 bases). Sequencing ends 3 residues short of the CDR3 end; the germline J gene provides the rest. In germline, CDR1 is SEHNR, CDR2 FQNEAQ (reference sequence). V lost 7 bases and J 1 base, leaving 8 bases between the germline ends. The CDR3 is 13 residues long.

This clone has a count of ten or more. The read stops 3 residues short of the end of the CDR3; the missing end is completed from the germline J gene. The chain links TRBV7-9 to TRBJ1-2, with D tentatively TRBD1 (6 bases). Trimming pared 7 bases from V and 4 bases from J, leaving 10 bases between. CDR1 and CDR2 from the germline V gene are SEHNR and FQNEAQ (reference sequence). CDR3 length: 12 residues. CDR3 sequence reads: CASNPDSYGYTF. The covered CDR3 bases are TGTGCCAGCAACCCGGACAGCTATGGC.

Ten or more counts support this clone. The read terminates 3 residues before the CDR3 end, so the remaining end is supplied by the germline J gene. The J gene is TRBJ1-2, the V gene TRBV7-8, with D perhaps TRBD1 (6 bases). Per the germline V gene, CDR1 is SGHVS and CDR2 is FQNEAQ. There are 15 residues in the CDR3. Trimming pared 5 bases from V and 3 bases from J, leaving 16 bases between. Partial CDR3 DNA: TGTGCCAGCAGCCTTCGGACAGCCGTGGACTATGGC. Its protein product is CASSLRTAVDYG. The full CDR3 protein is CASSLRTAVDYGYTF.